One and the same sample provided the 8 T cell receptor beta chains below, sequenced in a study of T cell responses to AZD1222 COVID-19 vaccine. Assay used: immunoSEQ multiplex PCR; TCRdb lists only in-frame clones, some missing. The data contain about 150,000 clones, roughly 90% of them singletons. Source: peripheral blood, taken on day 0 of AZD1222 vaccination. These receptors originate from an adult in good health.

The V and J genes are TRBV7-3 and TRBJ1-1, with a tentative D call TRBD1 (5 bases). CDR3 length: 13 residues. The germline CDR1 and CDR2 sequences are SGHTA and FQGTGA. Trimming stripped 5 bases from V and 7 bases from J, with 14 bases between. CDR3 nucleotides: TGTGCCAGCAGCACCCAGGGTTTGGGTGAAGCTTTCTTT. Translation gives CASSTQGLGEAFF.

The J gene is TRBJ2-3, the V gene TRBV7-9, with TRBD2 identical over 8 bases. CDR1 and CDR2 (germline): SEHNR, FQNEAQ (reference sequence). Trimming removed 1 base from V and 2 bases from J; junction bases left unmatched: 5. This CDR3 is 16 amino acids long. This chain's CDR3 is CASSLVLAGVTDTQYF. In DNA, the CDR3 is TGTGCCAGCAGCTTAGTTCTAGCGGGTGTCACAGATACGCAGTATTTT.

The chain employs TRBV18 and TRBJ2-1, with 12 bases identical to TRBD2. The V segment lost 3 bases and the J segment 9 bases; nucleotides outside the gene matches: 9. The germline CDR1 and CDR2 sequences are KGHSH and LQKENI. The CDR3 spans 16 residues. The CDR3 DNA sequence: TGTGCCAGCTCACCCGGACTAGCGGGAATGTATAGTGAGCAGTTCTTC. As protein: CASSPGLAGMYSEQFF.

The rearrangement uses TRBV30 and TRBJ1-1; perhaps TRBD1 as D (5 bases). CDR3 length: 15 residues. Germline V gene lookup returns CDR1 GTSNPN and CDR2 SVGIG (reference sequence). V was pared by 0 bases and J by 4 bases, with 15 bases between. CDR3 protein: CAWSVLNRGGTEAFF. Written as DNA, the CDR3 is TGTGCCTGGAGTGTATTGAATCGGGGGGGCACTGAAGCTTTCTTT.

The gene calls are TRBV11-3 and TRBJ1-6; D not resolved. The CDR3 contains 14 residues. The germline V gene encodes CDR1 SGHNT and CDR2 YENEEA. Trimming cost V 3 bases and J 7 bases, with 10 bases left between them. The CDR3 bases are TGTGCCAGCAGCTTCATGGGTGGCAATTCACCCCTCCACTTT. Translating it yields CASSFMGGNSPLHF.

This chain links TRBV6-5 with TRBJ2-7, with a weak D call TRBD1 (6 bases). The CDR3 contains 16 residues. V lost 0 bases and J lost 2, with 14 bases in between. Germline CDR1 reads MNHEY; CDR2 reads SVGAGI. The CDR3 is CASSYSSRGPPYEQYF. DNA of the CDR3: TGTGCCAGCAGTTACTCGAGCAGGGGCCCCCCCTACGAGCAGTACTTC.

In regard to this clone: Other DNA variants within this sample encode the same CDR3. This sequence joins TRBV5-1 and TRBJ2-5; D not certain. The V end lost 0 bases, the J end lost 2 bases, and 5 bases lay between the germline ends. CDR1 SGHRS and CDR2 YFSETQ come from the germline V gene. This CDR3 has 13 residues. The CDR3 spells CASSLGSQETQYF. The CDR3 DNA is TGCGCCAGCAGCTTGGGGAGTCAAGAGACCCAGTACTTC.

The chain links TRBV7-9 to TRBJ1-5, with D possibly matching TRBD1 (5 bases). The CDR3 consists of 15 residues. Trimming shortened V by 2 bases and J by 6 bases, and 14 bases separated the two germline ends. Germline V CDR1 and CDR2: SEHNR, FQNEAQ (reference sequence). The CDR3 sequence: CASSLSLPGTQPQHF. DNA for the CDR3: TGTGCCAGCAGCTTATCCCTGCCGGGGACTCAGCCCCAGCATTTT.